Detailed here is one TCR beta chain. The specificity of this receptor is unknown. No base quality values were provided; no much bigger clone lies one nucleotide off. The CDR3 regions of human TCRbeta chains were analyzed by immunosequencing. As for the authors' bioinformatics: TCRs in the repertoires were compared against a reference library of SARS-CoV-2-specific TCRs that had been generated with the MIRA antigen-specificity platform. Breadth meant the fraction of unique TCRs that were SARS-CoV-2-associated, whereas depth meant the fraction of total T cells that were SARS-CoV-2-associated. Using the MIRA data, every spike-specific TCR was mapped to the spike region that the TCR reacted to and assigned to either a CD4 or a CD8 class. Log10-transformed breadth and depth values were compared by one-way ANOVA with Sidak's multiple comparisons tests. TCRdb took over this immuneACCESS table, retaining in-frame rearrangements with V and J assigned. Such tables are incomplete; in checked studies, under half of the missing clones stem from an unresolved V gene, and the remainder is unexplained. V and J calls and clone size come straight from that table; D and trimming were deduced from the DNA. In all, the sample holds 95,000 to 150,000 clones, and over 80% of those were seen once. Of the sample, over 7.5% is held by the ten largest clones.

Read against the paper, the sample's time point label means: about 28 days (+/-7) after the second vaccine dose. Because spike-specific TCR depth and breadth did not differ between the two schedules, AZD1222 recipients who got a second dose at roughly 4 weeks were pooled with those who got a second dose at roughly 12 weeks. Vaccinee samples came from UK trials COV001 and COV002, including a single-blind randomized controlled phase 2/3 trial of AZD1222 (ChAdOx1 nCoV-19) in healthy adults. For TCRbeta chain sequencing, PBMC samples from trial participants were taken at day 0 and at day 28 after the second dose. Its CDR3 holds 16 amino acids, cysteine through phenylalanine. The retained sequence is limited to the CDR3, 48 bases, with the frame set at the first base. The V end loses 2 bases and the J end loses 0 bases, and a stretch of 13 bases separates them. The germline V gene (reference sequence) specifies LGHDT as CDR1 and YNNKEL as CDR2.

This sample is drawn from a study of T cell responses to AZD1222 COVID-19 vaccine (dated by TCRdb to the early 2020s). Turning to the overall study: A total of 230 to 250 trial participants underwent TCR sequencing, of whom some 200 had received two doses of AZD1222 and roughly 26 had received two doses of the MenACWY control vaccine. Trial participants were enrolled by age into 18-55, 56-69 and 70-plus year subgroups, with approximately 160, 26 and 62 TCR-sequenced participants respectively. Overall study results and their limits: Reportedly, close to half of the unique spike-specific TCRs recognized epitopes lying outside the regions that are mutated in the B.1.351 and B.1.1.7 variants. In the small 56-69-year group, the increase in depth fell short of significance, most likely because of low power. No day 14 peak-response samples were available, so repertoires were characterized only after the peak T cell response. Only five or six AZD1222 recipients were SARS-CoV-2 seropositive at baseline, limiting conclusions about previously exposed vaccinees. Participants were mostly white British, with more females than males. The authors suggested clonal diversity may have been underestimated. The whole spike protein was spanned by vaccine-associated CD4 TCRs, and dominant responses were seen in regions 160-218 and 743-854. Spike-specific TCR breadth and depth rose significantly after two AZD1222 doses compared with day 0 and with MenACWY recipients.

This receptor chain uses TRBV3-1 (or the pseudogene TRBV3-2) and TRBJ2-5; TRBD1 is a possible D gene, resting on 6 matching bases. Sequencing was performed on peripheral blood, taken 28 days after the second AZD1222 dose. The receptor comes from an adult who received the AZD1222 COVID-19 vaccine. The nucleotide sequence is TGTGCCAGCAGCCAATGGGCTACAGGGAACCAAGAGACCCAGTACTTC. The translation is CASSQWATGNQETQYF.